The clone carrying this T cell receptor beta chain has a count of ten or more. The antigen is unknown. The sample is drawn from a study of identical twins. In TCRdb, the 5' RACE reads were re-called with MiXCR into one record per CDR3 protein. The sample lists approximately 260,000 distinct CDR3 sequences, about 8.3% occurring once. Regarding the study as a whole: Out-of-frame sharing of TCR alpha in monozygotic twins was underestimated by models. A lower insertion count was a feature of abundant cord blood beta clonotypes, with no such feature in memory repertoires.

The ends lost 3 bases at V and 9 bases at J; junction bases unmatched: 4. CDR1 is SGHAT and CDR2 is FQNNGV in the germline V gene. The CDR3 is 13 residues long. Separately, the same data were catalogued under a study of yellow fever vaccine responses in identical twins.

The rearrangement joins TRBV11-2 to TRBJ2-2, with 7 bases that match TRBD1. The receptor comes from a woman younger than 35 in good health. The specimen sequenced was CD8+ T cells sorted from blood. This CDR3 is CASSFSQGRELFF. The DNA for the CDR3 is TGTGCCAGCAGCTTTTCACAGGGGAGGGAGCTGTTTTTT.